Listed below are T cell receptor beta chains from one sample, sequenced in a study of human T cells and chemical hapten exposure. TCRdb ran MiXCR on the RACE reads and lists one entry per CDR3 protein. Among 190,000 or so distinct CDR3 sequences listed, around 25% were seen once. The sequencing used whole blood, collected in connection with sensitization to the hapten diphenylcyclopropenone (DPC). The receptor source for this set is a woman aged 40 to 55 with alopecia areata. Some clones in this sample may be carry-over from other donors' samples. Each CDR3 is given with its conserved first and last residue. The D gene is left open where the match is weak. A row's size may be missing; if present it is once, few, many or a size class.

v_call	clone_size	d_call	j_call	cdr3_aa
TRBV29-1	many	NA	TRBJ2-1	CSVQPSSHEQFF
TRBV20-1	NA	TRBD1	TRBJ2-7	CSARWTGDNEQYF
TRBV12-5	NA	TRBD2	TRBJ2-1	CASGLILAGGPGEQFF
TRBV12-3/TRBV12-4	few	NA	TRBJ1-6	CATTNRAASPLHF
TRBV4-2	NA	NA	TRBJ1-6	CASSQGPSSYNSPLHF
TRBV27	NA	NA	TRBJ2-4	CASPTWTALAKNIQYF
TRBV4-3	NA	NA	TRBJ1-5	CASSQDQGGGQPQHF
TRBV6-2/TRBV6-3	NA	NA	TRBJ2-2	CASSYYQVGTGELFF
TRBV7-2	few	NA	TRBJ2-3	CASSLPAQALRTTGAAADTQYF
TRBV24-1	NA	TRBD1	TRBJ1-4	CATSDSGTDNEKLFF
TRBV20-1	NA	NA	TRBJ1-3	CSASVRHYSGNTIYF
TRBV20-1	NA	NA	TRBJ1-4	CSATDSSFATNEKLFF